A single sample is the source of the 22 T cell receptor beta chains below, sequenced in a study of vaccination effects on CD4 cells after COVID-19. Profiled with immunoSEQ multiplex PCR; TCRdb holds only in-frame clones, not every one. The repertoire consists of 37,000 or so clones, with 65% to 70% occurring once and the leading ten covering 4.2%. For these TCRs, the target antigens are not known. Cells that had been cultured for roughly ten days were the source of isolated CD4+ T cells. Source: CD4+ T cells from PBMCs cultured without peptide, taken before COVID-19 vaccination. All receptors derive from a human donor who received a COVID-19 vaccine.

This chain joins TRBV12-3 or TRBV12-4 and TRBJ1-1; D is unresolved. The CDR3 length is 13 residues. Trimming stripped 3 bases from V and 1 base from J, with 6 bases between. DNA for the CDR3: TGTGCCAGCAGTTTTCGAGCGAACACTGAAGCTTTCTTT. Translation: CASSFRANTEAFF.

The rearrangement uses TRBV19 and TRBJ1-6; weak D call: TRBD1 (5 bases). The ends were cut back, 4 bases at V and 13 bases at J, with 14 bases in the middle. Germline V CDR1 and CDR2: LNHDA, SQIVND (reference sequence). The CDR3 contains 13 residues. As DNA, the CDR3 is TGTGCCAGTAGTAACCCTCCCAGGGAGCCCCTCCACTTT. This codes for CASSNPPREPLHF.

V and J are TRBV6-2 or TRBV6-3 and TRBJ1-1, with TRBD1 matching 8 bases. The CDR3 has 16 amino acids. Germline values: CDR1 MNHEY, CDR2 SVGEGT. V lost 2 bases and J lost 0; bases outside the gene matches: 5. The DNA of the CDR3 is TGTGCCAGCAGTTACCCGTCGGGACAGGTGAACACTGAAGCTTTCTTT. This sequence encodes CASSYPSGQVNTEAFF.

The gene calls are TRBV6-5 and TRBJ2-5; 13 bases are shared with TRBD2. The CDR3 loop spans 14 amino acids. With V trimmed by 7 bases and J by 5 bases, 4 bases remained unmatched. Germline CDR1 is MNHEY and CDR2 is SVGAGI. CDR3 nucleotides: TGTGCCAGCACCCGACTAGCGGGGGGCGAGACCCAGTACTTC. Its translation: CASTRLAGGETQYF.

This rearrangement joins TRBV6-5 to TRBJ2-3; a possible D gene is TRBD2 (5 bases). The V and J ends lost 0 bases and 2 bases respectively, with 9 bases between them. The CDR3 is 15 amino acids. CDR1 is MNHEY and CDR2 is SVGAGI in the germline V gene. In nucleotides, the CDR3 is TGTGCCAGCAGTTACTCTGAGGGATCCACAGATACGCAGTATTTT. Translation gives CASSYSEGSTDTQYF.

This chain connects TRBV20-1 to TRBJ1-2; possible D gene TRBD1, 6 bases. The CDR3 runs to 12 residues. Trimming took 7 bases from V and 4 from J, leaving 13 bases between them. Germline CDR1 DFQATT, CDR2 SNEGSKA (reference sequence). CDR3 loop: CSGSPGAYGYTF. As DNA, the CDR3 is TGCAGTGGTAGTCCAGGGGCCTATGGCTACACCTTC.

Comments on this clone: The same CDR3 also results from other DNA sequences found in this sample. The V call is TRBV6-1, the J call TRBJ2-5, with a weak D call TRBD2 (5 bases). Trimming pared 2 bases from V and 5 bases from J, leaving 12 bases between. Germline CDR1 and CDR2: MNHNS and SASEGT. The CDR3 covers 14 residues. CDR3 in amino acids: CASSETGIGETQYF. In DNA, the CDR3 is TGTGCCAGCAGTGAAACGGGGATTGGGGAGACCCAGTACTTC.

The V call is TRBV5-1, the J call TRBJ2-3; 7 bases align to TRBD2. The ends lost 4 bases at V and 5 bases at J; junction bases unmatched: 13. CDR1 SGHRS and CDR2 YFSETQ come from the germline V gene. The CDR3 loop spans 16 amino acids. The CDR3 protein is CASSPTGGSGQDTQYF. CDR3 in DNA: TGCGCCAGCAGCCCGACTGGCGGGAGCGGGCAAGATACGCAGTATTTT.

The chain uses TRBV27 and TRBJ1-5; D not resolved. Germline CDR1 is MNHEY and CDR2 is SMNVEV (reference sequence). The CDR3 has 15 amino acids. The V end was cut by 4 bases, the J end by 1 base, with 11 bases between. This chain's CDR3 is CASSYLSGSNQPQHF. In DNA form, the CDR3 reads TGTGCCAGCAGTTACCTGTCGGGGAGCAATCAGCCCCAGCATTTT.

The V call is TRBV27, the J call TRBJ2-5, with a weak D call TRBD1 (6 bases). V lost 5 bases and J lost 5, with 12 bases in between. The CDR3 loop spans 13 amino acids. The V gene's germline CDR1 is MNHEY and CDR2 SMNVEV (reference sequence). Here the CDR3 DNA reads TGTGCCAGCAGTCCCAGGGGTCGGGAGACCCAGTACTTC. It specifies CASSPRGRETQYF.

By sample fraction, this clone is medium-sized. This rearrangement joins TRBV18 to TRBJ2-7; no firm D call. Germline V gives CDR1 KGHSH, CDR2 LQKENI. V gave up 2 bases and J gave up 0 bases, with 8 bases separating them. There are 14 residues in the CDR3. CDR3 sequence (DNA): TGTGCCAGCTCACCAAGACCCGACTCCTACGAGCAGTACTTC. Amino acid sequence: CASSPRPDSYEQYF.

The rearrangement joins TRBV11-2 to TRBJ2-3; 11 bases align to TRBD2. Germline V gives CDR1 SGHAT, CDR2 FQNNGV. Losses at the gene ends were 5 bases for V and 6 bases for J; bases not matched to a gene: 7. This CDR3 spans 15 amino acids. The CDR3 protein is CASSPVAGGPDTQYF. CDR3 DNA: TGTGCCAGCAGCCCTGTAGCGGGAGGGCCCGATACGCAGTATTTT.

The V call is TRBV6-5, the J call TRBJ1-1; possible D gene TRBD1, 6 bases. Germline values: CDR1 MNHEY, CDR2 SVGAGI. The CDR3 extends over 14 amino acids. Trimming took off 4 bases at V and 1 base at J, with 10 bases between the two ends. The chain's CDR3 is CASSWGAQNTEAFF. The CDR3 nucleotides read TGTGCCAGCAGTTGGGGGGCGCAGAACACTGAAGCTTTCTTT.

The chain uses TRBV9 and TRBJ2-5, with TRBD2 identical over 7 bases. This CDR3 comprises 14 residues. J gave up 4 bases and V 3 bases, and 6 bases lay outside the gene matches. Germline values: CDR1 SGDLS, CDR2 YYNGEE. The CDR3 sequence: CASSGEGTPETQYF. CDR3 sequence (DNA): TGTGCCAGCAGCGGGGAGGGGACTCCAGAGACCCAGTACTTC.

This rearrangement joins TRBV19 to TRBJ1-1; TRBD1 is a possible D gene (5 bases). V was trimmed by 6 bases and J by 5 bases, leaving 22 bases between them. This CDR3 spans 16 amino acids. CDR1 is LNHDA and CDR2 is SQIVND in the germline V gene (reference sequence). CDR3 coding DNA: TGTGCCAGTAGCCACGGCCCCGGGATGCAGGGAACTGAAGCTTTCTTT. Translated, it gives CASSHGPGMQGTEAFF.

CDR3 region: CASSQGLGTSYNEQFF. As DNA, the CDR3 is TGTGCCAGCAGCCAGGGGTTAGGGACCTCCTACAATGAGCAGTTCTTC. The V call is TRBV3-1 (or the pseudogene TRBV3-2), the J call TRBJ2-1; D could derive from TRBD1 or TRBD2 (5 bases each). V was clipped by 3 bases and J by 0 bases, with 12 bases between them. CDR3 length: 16 amino acids. Germline V gives CDR1 LGHDT, CDR2 YNNKEL (reference sequence).

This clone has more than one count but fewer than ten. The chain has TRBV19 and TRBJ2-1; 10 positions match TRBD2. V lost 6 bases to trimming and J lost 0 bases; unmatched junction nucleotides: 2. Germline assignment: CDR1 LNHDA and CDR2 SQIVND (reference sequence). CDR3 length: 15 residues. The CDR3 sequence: CASRGLAHSYNEQFF. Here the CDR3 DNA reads TGTGCCAGTAGGGGACTAGCGCACTCCTACAATGAGCAGTTCTTC. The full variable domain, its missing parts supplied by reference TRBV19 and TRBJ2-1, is DGGITQSPKYLFRKEGQNVTLSCEQNLNHDAMYWYRQDPGQGLRLIYYSQIVNDFQKGDIAEGYSVSREKKESFPLTVTSAQKNPTAFYLCASRGLAHSYNEQFFGPGTRLTVL.

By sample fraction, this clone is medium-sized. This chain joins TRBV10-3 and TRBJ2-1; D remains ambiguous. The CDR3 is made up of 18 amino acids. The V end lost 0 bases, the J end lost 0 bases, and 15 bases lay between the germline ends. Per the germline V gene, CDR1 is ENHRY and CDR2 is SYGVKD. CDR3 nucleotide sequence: TGTGCCATCAGTGAGTCGATGAATAAGGCGGTCTCCTACAATGAGCAGTTCTTC. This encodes CAISESMNKAVSYNEQFF.

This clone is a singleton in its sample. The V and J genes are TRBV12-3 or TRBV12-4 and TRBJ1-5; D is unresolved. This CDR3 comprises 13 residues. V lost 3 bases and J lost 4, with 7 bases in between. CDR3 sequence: CASSLADNQPQHF. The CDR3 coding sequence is TGTGCCAGCAGTTTGGCGGATAATCAGCCCCAGCATTTT.

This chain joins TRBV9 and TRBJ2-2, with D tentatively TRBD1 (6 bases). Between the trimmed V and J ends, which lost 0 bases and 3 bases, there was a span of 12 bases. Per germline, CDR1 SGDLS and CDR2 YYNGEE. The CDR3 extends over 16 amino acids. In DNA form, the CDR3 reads TGTGCCAGCAGCGTAGACCTGGGGGCTCACACCGGGGAGCTGTTTTTT. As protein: CASSVDLGAHTGELFF.

The CDR3 DNA is TGTGCCAGTAGTATAAGGCAGGGGTCGATGAACACTGAAGCTTTCTTT. Encoded protein: CASSIRQGSMNTEAFF. The chain combines TRBV19 with TRBJ1-1; D may be TRBD1 (6 bases). Trimming shortened V by 2 bases and J by 0 bases, and 13 bases separated the two germline ends. The CDR3 contains 16 residues. CDR1 is LNHDA and CDR2 is SQIVND in the germline V gene (reference sequence).

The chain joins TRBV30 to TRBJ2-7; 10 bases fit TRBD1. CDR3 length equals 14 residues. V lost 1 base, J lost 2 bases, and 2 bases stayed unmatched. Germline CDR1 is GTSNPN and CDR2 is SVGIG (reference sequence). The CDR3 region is CAWSGTGGAYEQYF. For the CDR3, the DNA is TGTGCCTGGAGTGGGACAGGGGGGGCCTACGAGCAGTACTTC. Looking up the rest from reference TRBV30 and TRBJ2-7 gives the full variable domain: SQTIHQWPATLVQPVGSPLSLECTVEGTSNPNLYWYRQAAGRGLQLLFYSVGIGQISSEVPQNLSASRPQDRQFILSSKKLLLSDSGFYLCAWSGTGGAYEQYFGPGTRLTVT.